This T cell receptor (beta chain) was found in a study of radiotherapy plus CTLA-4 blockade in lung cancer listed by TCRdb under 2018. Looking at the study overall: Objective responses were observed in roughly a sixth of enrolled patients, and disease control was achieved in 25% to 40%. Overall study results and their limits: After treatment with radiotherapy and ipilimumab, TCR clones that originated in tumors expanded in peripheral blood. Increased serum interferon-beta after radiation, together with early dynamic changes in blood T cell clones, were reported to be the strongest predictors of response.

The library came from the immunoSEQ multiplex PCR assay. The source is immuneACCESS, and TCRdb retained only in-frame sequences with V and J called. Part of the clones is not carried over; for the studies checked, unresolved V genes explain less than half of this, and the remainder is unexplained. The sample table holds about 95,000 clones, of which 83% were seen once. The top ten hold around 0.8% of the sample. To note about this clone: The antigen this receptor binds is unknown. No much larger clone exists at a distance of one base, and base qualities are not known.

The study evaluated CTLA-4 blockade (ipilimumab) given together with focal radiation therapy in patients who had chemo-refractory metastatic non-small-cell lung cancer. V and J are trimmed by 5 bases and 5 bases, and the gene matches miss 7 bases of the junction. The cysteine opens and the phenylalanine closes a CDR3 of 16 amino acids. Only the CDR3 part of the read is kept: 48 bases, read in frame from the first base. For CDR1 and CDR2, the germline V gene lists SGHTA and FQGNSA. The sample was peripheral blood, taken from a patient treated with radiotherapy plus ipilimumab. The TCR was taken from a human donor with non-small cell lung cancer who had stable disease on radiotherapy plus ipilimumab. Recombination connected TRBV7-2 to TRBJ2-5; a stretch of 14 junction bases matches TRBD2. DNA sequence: TGTGCCAGCAGCCCAGGACTAGCGGGGGGACGGGAGACCCAGTACTTC. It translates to CASSPGLAGGRETQYF. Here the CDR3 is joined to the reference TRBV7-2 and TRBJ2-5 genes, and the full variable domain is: GAGVSQSPSNKVTEKGKDVELRCDPISGHTALYWYRQSLGQGLEFLIYFQGNSAPDKSGLPSDRFSAERTGGSVSTLTIQRTQQEDSAVYLCASSPGLAGGRETQYFGPGTRLLVL.